This TCR beta chain came from a study of cytomegalovirus exposure and HLA in healthy donors. A multiplex PCR was run with 60 Vbeta primers and 13 Jbeta primers. Method: immunoSEQ multiplex PCR; TCRdb's copy keeps in-frame clones and lacks some. Altogether about 140,000 clones are present, around 84% being singletons, with the ten largest covering over 2%. Details on this clone: The target antigen is unknown.

Study-level findings and limits: CMV antigen specificity was confirmed in vitro for three CMV-associated chains. It was in a later analysis that TCR association rates were seen to vary by HLA locus, highest for DRB1 and lowest for HLA-C. An ancestry cluster, one associated with Asian ancestry, reportedly showed fewer N-insertions than the 666-donor mean in a later analysis. High specificity and sensitivity for cytomegalovirus status were reported for the classifier.

The V end was cut by 2 bases, the J end by 7 bases, with 8 bases between. The CDR3 sequence is 12 residues long. Germline V lookup: CDR1 MNHNY, CDR2 SVGAGI (reference sequence). The sequence was obtained from a man aged 50-60 years in good health and CMV-seronegative. Sequencing was done on a sample of PBMCs. The rearrangement uses TRBV6-6 and TRBJ1-1; D gene ambiguous. The CDR3 region is CASSYGELEAFF. As DNA, the CDR3 is TGTGCCAGCAGTTACGGAGAACTTGAAGCTTTCTTT.